This T cell receptor beta chain was profiled in a study of shared clonotypes between healthy human individuals. Study results and caveats: Depth of sequencing was expected to influence donor clonotype sharing.

It was CD45RO-negative cells, positively selected for CCR7, that made up naive CD8 cells, with terminally differentiated effector memory CD45RA+ cells excluded. In regard to this clone: Its specificity is not known.

The assay ran at deep level. Over several immunoSEQ plates, each subset's genomic DNA was distributed in even portions. Some clones are missing from TCRdb's copy, which holds only in-frame ones; the method was immunoSEQ multiplex PCR. The data show approximately 840,000 clones, roughly 96% seen once. CDR3 length: 15 amino acids. Germline V gene data show CDR1 as SGHVS and CDR2 as FQNEAQ. The V gene end was trimmed by 4 bases and the J gene end by 4 bases; junction bases not matched to a gene: 4. The gene calls are TRBV7-8 and TRBJ1-5; 10 nucleotides line up with TRBD1. Sequencing used naive CD8+ T cells sorted from blood. The TCR comes from a man aged 30-40 years in good health. The CDR3 nucleotides read TGTGCCAGCAGCTCGGGACAGGGGAATAATCAGCCCCAGCATTTT. Protein: CASSSGQGNNQPQHF.